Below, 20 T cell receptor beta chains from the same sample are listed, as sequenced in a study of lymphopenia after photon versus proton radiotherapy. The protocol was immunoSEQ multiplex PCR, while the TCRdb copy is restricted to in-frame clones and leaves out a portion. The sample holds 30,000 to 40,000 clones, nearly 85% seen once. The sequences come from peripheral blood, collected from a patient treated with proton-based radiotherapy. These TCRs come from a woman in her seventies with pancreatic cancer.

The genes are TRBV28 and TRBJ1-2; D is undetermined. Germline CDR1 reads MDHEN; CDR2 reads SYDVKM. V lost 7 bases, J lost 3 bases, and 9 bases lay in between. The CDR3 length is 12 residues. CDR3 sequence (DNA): TGTGCCAGCATGGGGTCCTACTATGGCTACACCTTC. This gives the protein CASMGSYYGYTF.

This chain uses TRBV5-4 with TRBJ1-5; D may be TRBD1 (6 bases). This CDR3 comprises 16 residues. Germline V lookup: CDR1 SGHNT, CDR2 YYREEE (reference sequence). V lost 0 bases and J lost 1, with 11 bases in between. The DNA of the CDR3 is TGTGCCAGCAGCTTGGGGACAGCTATGAGCAATCAGCCCCAGCATTTT. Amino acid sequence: CASSLGTAMSNQPQHF.

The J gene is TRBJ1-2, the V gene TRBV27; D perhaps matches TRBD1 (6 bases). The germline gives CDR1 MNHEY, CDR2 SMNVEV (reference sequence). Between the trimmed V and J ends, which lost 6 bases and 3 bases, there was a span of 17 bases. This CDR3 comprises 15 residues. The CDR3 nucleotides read TGTGCCAGCAGCTTAACTTGGGACACCGACTATGGCTACACCTTC. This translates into CASSLTWDTDYGYTF.

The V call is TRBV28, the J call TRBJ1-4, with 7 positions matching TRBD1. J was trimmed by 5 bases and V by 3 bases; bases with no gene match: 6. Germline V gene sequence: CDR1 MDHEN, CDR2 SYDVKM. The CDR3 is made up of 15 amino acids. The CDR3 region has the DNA TGTGCCAGCAGTTTTGGGGACAGACGCAATGAAAAACTGTTTTTT. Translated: CASSFGDRRNEKLFF.

This CDR3 is CASSFRRVETGELFF. The CDR3, as DNA: TGTGCCAGCAGCTTCAGGCGGGTTGAGACCGGGGAGCTGTTTTTT. The chain uses TRBV7-2 and TRBJ2-2, with TRBD2 as a possible D gene (5 bases). V lost 3 bases, J lost 5 bases, and 13 bases lay in between. This CDR3 spans 15 amino acids. The germline gives CDR1 SGHTA, CDR2 FQGNSA.

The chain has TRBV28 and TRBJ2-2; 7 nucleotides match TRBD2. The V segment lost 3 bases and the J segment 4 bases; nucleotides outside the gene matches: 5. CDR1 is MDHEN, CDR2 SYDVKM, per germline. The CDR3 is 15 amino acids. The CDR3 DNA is TGTGCCAGCAGTTTTCCTGGGGGGGTCACCGGGGAGCTGTTTTTT. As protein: CASSFPGGVTGELFF.

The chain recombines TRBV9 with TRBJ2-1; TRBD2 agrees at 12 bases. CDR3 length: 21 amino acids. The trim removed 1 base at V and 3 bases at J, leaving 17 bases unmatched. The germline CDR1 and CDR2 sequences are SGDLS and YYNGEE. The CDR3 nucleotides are TGTGCCAGCAGCGTAACCCTAAGAGCGCTAGCGGGAGGGCCGGACTACAATGAGCAGTTCTTC. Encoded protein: CASSVTLRALAGGPDYNEQFF.

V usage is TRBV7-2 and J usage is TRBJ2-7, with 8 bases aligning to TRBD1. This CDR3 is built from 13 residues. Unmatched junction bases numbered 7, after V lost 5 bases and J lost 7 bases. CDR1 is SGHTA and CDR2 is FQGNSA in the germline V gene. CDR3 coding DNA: TGTGCCAGCAGCGCGGACAGGGCGTTAGAGCAGTACTTC. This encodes CASSADRALEQYF.

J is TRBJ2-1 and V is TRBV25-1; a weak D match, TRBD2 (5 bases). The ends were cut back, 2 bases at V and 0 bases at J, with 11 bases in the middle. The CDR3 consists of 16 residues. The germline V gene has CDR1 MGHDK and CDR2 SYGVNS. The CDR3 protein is CASSEITGSSYNEQFF. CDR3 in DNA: TGTGCCAGCAGTGAAATAACGGGGAGCTCCTACAATGAGCAGTTCTTC.

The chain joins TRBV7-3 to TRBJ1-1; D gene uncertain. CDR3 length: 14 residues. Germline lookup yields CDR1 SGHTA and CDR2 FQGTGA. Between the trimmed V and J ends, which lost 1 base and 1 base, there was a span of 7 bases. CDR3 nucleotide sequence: TGTGCCAGCAGCTTAATCGCCGGGAACACTGAAGCTTTCTTT. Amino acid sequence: CASSLIAGNTEAFF.

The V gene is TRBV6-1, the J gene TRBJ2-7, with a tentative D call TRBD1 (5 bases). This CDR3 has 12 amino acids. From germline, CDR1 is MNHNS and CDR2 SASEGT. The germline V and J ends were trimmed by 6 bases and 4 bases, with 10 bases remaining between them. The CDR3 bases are TGTGCCAGCAGAACAGGCCCGTACGAGCAGTACTTC. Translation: CASRTGPYEQYF.

The chain's CDR3 is CASSKGTDASGATEAFF. Written as DNA, the CDR3 is TGTGCCAGCAGCAAAGGGACGGATGCTTCCGGGGCCACTGAAGCTTTCTTT. The chain employs TRBV21-1 and TRBJ1-1. TRBV21-1 is a documented pseudogene. CDR3 length: 17 residues.

CDR3 sequence: CASSQDRGSGEQFF. CDR3 nucleotide sequence: TGTGCCAGCAGCCAAGATAGAGGGTCCGGTGAGCAGTTCTTC. V and J are TRBV4-2 and TRBJ2-1, with D perhaps TRBD2 (5 bases). V was cut by 0 bases and J by 9 bases, with 12 bases left in between. The CDR3 is made up of 14 amino acids. Germline assignment: CDR1 LGHNA and CDR2 YNFKEQ.

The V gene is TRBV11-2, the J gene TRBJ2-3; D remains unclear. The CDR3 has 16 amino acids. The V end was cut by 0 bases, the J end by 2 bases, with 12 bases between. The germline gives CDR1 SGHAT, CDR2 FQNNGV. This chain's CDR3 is CASSLDLWGPTDTQYF. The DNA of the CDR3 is TGTGCCAGCAGCTTAGATCTTTGGGGTCCCACAGATACGCAGTATTTT. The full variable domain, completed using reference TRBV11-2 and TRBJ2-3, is EAGVAQSPRYKIIEKRQSVAFWCNPISGHATLYWYQQILGQGPKLLIQFQNNGVVDDSQLPKDRFSAERLKGVDSTLKIQPAKLEDSAVYLCASSLDLWGPTDTQYFGPGTRLTVL.

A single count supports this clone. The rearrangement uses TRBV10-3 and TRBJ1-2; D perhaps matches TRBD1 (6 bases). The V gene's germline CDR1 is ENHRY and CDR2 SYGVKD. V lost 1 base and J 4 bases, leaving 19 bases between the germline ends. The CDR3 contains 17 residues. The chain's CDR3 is CAISEFSIGGAIYGYTF. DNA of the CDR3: TGTGCCATCAGTGAGTTTTCTATTGGGGGCGCGATCTATGGCTACACCTTC.

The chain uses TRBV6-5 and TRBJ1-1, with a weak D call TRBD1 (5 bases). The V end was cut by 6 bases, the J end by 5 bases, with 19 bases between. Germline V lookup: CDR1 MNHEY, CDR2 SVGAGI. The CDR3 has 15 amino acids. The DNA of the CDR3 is TGTGCCAGCAGCAGCACCGGGACCGATGGGACTGAAGCTTTCTTT. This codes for CASSSTGTDGTEAFF.

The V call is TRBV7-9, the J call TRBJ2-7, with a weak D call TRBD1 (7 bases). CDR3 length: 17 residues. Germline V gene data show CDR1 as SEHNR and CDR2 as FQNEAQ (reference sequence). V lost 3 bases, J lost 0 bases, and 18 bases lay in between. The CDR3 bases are TGTGCCAGCAGCTTTTCGCCCGCGGGACAGTCCTCCTACGAGCAGTACTTC. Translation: CASSFSPAGQSSYEQYF.

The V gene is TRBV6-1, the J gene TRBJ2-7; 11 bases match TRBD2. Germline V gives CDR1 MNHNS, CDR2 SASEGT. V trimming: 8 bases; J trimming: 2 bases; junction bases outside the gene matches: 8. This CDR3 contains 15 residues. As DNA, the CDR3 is TGTGCCAGCTCGTTAGATAGCGGGAGGGCCTACGAGCAGTACTTC. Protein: CASSLDSGRAYEQYF.

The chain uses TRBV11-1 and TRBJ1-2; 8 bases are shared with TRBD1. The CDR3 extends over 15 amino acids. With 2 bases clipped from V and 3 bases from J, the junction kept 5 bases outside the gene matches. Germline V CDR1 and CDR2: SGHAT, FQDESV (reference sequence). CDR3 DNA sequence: TGTGCCAGCAGCTTATACCAGGGGGCCGACTATGGCTACACCTTC. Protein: CASSLYQGADYGYTF.

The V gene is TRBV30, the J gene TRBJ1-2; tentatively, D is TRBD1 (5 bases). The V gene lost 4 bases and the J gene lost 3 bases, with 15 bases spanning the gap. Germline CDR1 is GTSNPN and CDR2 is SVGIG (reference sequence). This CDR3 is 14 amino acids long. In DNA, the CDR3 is TGTGCCTGGAAGGGACCGGCGGGGCACTATGGCTACACCTTC. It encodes CAWKGPAGHYGYTF.